This T cell receptor (beta chain) was sequenced for a study of Ad26.COV2.S vaccination and SARS-CoV-2 variants. CDR3 length: 11 amino acids. Trimming cost V 5 bases and J 9 bases, with 8 bases left between them. Germline V gene lookup returns CDR1 SGHAT and CDR2 FQDESV (reference sequence). Only in-frame clones appear in the TCRdb table, and some are missing; sequencing was by immunoSEQ multiplex PCR. The sample lists about 350,000 clones, about 86% occurring once. Stated treatment: roughly 20 received Ad26.COV2.S at low or high dose, single or two shots; roughly five received placebo; per-sample allocation not given. Day 63 following the first vaccine or placebo injection was when the samples were taken. Recruitment in Boston yielded a donor of adult age, 18-55 years. The study used a vaccine consisting of an Ad26 vector that expressed Wuhan-strain SARS-CoV-2 spike. This clone was found many times.

The clonotype was recovered from a person aged 18-60 years who received the Ad26.COV2.S COVID-19 vaccine or a placebo. The source was peripheral blood, collected in a trial of Ad26.COV2.S vaccine versus placebo. This chain links TRBV11-1 with TRBJ2-1, with D hard to call. CDR3 sequence (DNA): TGTGCCAGCAGCGAGGTTCGTGAGCAGTTCTTC. Its translation: CASSEVREQFF.